The 27 T cell receptor beta chains reported below all come from one sample, sequenced in a study of T cell responses to AZD1222 COVID-19 vaccine. Generated by immunoSEQ multiplex PCR, the TCRdb table keeps only in-frame clones and is missing some. Seen here are about 140,000 clones, 70% to 90% observed once, and the top ten hold roughly 2%. Sequencing was performed on peripheral blood, taken on day 0 of AZD1222 vaccination. The receptors derive from an adult in good health.

The chain's CDR3 is CASSSPAWPRGTDTQYF. The CDR3 DNA reads TGTGCCAGCAGTTCTCCAGCGTGGCCCAGGGGGACAGATACGCAGTATTTT. The chain has TRBV27 and TRBJ2-3; TRBD1 matches 7 bases. CDR1 is MNHEY and CDR2 is SMNVEV in the germline V gene (reference sequence). Trimming took 4 bases from V and 3 from J; bases not matched to a gene: 13. The CDR3 has 17 amino acids.

The chain joins TRBV10-3 to TRBJ1-1, with D perhaps TRBD1 (5 bases). Per germline, CDR1 ENHRY and CDR2 SYGVKD. Trimming left V 4 bases short and J 4 bases short, with 10 bases between. The CDR3 has 13 amino acids. The CDR3: CAISGGQGTEAFF. In DNA, the CDR3 is TGTGCCATCAGTGGAGGGCAGGGCACTGAAGCTTTCTTT.

The chain couples TRBV5-4 to TRBJ1-6, with a tentative D call TRBD1 (6 bases). The CDR3 loop spans 17 amino acids. In germline, CDR1 is SGHNT, CDR2 YYREEE (reference sequence). Trimming removed 0 bases at V and 5 bases at J, with 15 bases between. DNA of the CDR3: TGTGCCAGCAGCTTGGGAGGGGGGTATAGGGATAATTCACCCCTCCACTTT. Protein: CASSLGGGYRDNSPLHF.

The rearrangement uses TRBV4-3 and TRBJ1-2, with 7 bases fitting TRBD1. Germline V CDR1 and CDR2: LGHNA, YSLEER. The CDR3 covers 15 residues. Trimming took 0 bases from V and 7 from J; bases not matched to a gene: 8. The DNA for the CDR3 is TGCGCCAGCAGCCAAGATGACAGGGTGAAGGGTGGCTACACCTTC. This gives the protein CASSQDDRVKGGYTF.

The rearrangement links TRBV28 to TRBJ1-1; TRBD1 aligns across 10 bases. V dropped 3 bases and J dropped 8; count of bases not matched to a gene: 12. This CDR3 has 16 residues. Germline-derived CDR1 and CDR2 are MDHEN and SYDVKM. CDR3 amino acids: CASSLTGGERISEAFF. The CDR3 bases are TGTGCCAGCAGTTTGACAGGGGGCGAGAGGATTTCGGAAGCTTTCTTT.

The chain joins TRBV29-1 to TRBJ1-1; 10 bases agree with TRBD1. Germline values: CDR1 SQVTM, CDR2 ANQGSEA. V was pared by 7 bases and J by 4 bases, with 9 bases of the junction left unmatched. The CDR3 totals 14 residues. This chain's CDR3 is CSAGTGDIFTEAFF. The CDR3 bases are TGCAGCGCCGGGACAGGGGATATTTTCACTGAAGCTTTCTTT.

This chain connects TRBV11-2 to TRBJ2-2; weak D call: TRBD2 (6 bases). CDR3 size: 17 residues. From germline, CDR1 is SGHAT and CDR2 FQNNGV. Between the trimmed V and J ends, which lost 3 bases and 8 bases, there was a span of 22 bases. The CDR3 region is CASSFSLPSDPSGELFF. The CDR3 coding sequence is TGTGCCAGCAGCTTTTCTTTGCCTAGCGACCCGTCTGGGGAGCTGTTTTTT.

The V and J genes are TRBV27 and TRBJ1-2; tentative D call: TRBD1 (5 bases). CDR1 and CDR2 (germline): MNHEY, SMNVEV (reference sequence). The CDR3 has 13 amino acids. Trimming took 2 bases from V and 7 from J, leaving 11 bases between them. The CDR3 region is CASSLDSFSGYTF. The CDR3 region has the DNA TGTGCCAGCAGTTTAGACAGCTTTTCTGGCTACACCTTC.

V usage is TRBV27 and J usage is TRBJ1-3, with a tentative D call TRBD1 (5 bases). Trimming pared 5 bases from V and 0 bases from J, leaving 11 bases between. The CDR3 extends over 15 amino acids. Germline assignment: CDR1 MNHEY and CDR2 SMNVEV (reference sequence). CDR3 nucleotide sequence: TGTGCCAGCAGTCCTGACAGAAGCTCTGGAAACACCATATATTTT. Translating gives CASSPDRSSGNTIYF.

The chain is built from TRBV6-5 and TRBJ2-7; perhaps TRBD1 as D (5 bases). The CDR3 contains 14 residues. Germline assignment: CDR1 MNHEY and CDR2 SVGAGI. V shed 7 bases and J shed 0 bases, with 13 bases lying between them. The CDR3: CASKLGQGSYEQYF. The CDR3 DNA reads TGTGCCAGCAAGTTAGGTCAGGGCTCCTACGAGCAGTACTTC.

The J gene is TRBJ2-3, the V gene TRBV7-6; no clear D gene. The CDR3 totals 19 residues. Trimming took off 5 bases at V and 3 bases at J, with 27 bases between the two ends. Germline V gives CDR1 SGHVS, CDR2 FNYEAQ. For the CDR3, the DNA is TGTGCCAGCAGCCAGAAAACCCCTCGAGAAGGTGGCGTGACAGATACGCAGTATTTT. This encodes CASSQKTPREGGVTDTQYF. Drawing the rest from reference TRBV7-6 and TRBJ2-3, the complete variable domain is GAGVSQSPRYKVTKRGQDVALRCDPISGHVSLYWYRQALGQGPEFLTYFNYEAQQDKSGLPNDRFSAERPEGSISTLTIQRTEQRDSAMYRCASSQKTPREGGVTDTQYFGPGTRLTVL.

The V gene is TRBV27, the J gene TRBJ2-1; D may match TRBD1 or TRBD2 (5 bases each). This CDR3 region has 17 residues. From germline, CDR1 is MNHEY and CDR2 SMNVEV (reference sequence). V was trimmed by 5 bases and J by 4 bases, leaving 21 bases between them. The CDR3 DNA sequence: TGTGCCAGCAGTCCCGGGGTAGCCAAAGAGGGGTACAATGAGCAGTTCTTC. Translating gives CASSPGVAKEGYNEQFF.

V usage is TRBV27 and J usage is TRBJ2-2; D could derive from TRBD1 or TRBD2 (5 bases each). Germline V gene sequence: CDR1 MNHEY, CDR2 SMNVEV (reference sequence). The CDR3 extends over 17 amino acids. Trimming stripped 4 bases from V and 5 bases from J, with 20 bases between. CDR3 in amino acids: CASSYAWGSGWTGELFF. DNA for the CDR3: TGTGCCAGCAGTTACGCCTGGGGGTCTGGATGGACCGGGGAGCTGTTTTTT.

The chain uses TRBV5-1 and TRBJ1-6; D gene ambiguous. CDR1 is SGHRS, CDR2 YFSETQ, per germline. Trimming pared 0 bases from V and 0 bases from J, leaving 10 bases between. The CDR3 has 17 residues. The CDR3 DNA reads TGCGCCAGCAGCTTGGAGGACGGGAGCTCCTATAATTCACCCCTCCACTTT. Translation: CASSLEDGSSYNSPLHF.

This chain joins TRBV28 and TRBJ1-2; D remains unclear. The ends were cut back, 7 bases at V and 1 base at J, with 10 bases in the middle. Germline assignment: CDR1 MDHEN and CDR2 SYDVKM. The CDR3 consists of 13 residues. The chain's CDR3 is CASNLDLNYGYTF. DNA for the CDR3: TGTGCCAGCAACCTAGATCTTAACTATGGCTACACCTTC.

CDR3 DNA: TGCGCCAGCAGCATTGGGCGCGGGAGGTTGGAGACCCAGTACTTC. Its translation is CASSIGRGRLETQYF. This chain connects TRBV5-1 to TRBJ2-5; TRBD2 aligns across 8 bases. Germline V gene data show CDR1 as SGHRS and CDR2 as YFSETQ. This CDR3 is 15 amino acids long. J lost 5 bases, V lost 4 bases, and 10 bases had no gene match.

The chain carries TRBV7-9 and TRBJ2-2; TRBD1 matches 11 bases. The CDR3 contains 16 residues. V shed 5 bases and J 6 bases; nucleotides not matched to a gene: 8. Germline V gene data show CDR1 as SEHNR and CDR2 as FQNEAQ (reference sequence). CDR3 protein: CASSRVGTGGPGELFF. CDR3 bases: TGTGCCAGCAGCCGAGTTGGGACAGGGGGTCCCGGGGAGCTGTTTTTT.

This rearrangement joins TRBV6-5 to TRBJ1-3, with D perhaps matching TRBD1 (6 bases). CDR1 and CDR2 (germline): MNHEY, SVGAGI. Trimming left V 8 bases short and J 0 bases short, with 11 bases between. The CDR3 consists of 14 residues. The CDR3 here is CASDRQSSGNTIYF. The CDR3, as DNA: TGTGCCAGCGACAGGCAGAGCTCTGGAAACACCATATATTTT.

V usage is TRBV5-4 and J usage is TRBJ2-3; 8 bases match TRBD1. Germline-derived CDR1 and CDR2 are SGHNT and YYREEE (reference sequence). V lost 1 base, J lost 2 bases, and 6 bases stayed unmatched. The CDR3 length is 16 residues. This CDR3 reads CASSLTGGPSTDTQYF. The CDR3 DNA reads as TGTGCCAGCAGCTTGACAGGGGGACCCTCCACAGATACGCAGTATTTT.

The chain carries TRBV19 and TRBJ1-5, with D possibly matching TRBD1 (5 bases). CDR1 is LNHDA and CDR2 is SQIVND in the germline V gene (reference sequence). The CDR3 is made up of 15 amino acids. V lost 4 bases to trimming and J lost 3 bases, with 13 bases between them. The CDR3 DNA sequence: TGTGCCAGTAGTAGGTTGACAGAGTACAATCAGCCCCAGCATTTT. It encodes CASSRLTEYNQPQHF. Drawing the rest from reference TRBV19 and TRBJ1-5, the complete variable domain is DGGITQSPKYLFRKEGQNVTLSCEQNLNHDAMYWYRQDPGQGLRLIYYSQIVNDFQKGDIAEGYSVSREKKESFPLTVTSAQKNPTAFYLCASSRLTEYNQPQHFGDGTRLSIL.

This chain's CDR3 is CASSLTGQIIGNTEAFF. CDR3 nucleotides: TGCGCCAGCAGCTTGACAGGCCAAATAATAGGAAACACTGAAGCTTTCTTT. The V and J genes are TRBV5-1 and TRBJ1-1, with a tentative D call TRBD1 (5 bases). Looked up from germline, CDR1 is SGHRS and CDR2 is YFSETQ. The CDR3 covers 17 residues. Trimming took off 1 base at V and 2 bases at J, with 18 bases between the two ends.

The chain is built from TRBV5-1 and TRBJ1-3, with a weak D call TRBD1 (5 bases). The CDR3 has 16 amino acids. V lost 2 bases and J lost 0, with 12 bases in between. Germline V gene sequence: CDR1 SGHRS, CDR2 YFSETQ. The CDR3 loop reads CASSFQGGRSGNTIYF. Written as DNA, the CDR3 is TGCGCCAGCAGCTTTCAGGGCGGTCGCTCTGGAAACACCATATATTTT.

The V gene is TRBV29-1, the J gene TRBJ2-7; 7 nucleotides line up with TRBD2. CDR1 is SQVTM and CDR2 is ANQGSEA in the germline V gene. V lost 3 bases to trimming and J lost 1 base; unmatched junction nucleotides: 6. The CDR3 sequence is 14 residues long. The CDR3 DNA reads as TGCAGCGTTGATGCGGGGGAACCGTCCTACGAGCAGTACTTC. Its protein product is CSVDAGEPSYEQYF.

The chain links TRBV7-6 to TRBJ1-5; a weak D match, TRBD1 (5 bases). Per the germline V gene, CDR1 is SGHVS and CDR2 is FNYEAQ. This CDR3 contains 16 residues. V was shortened by 1 base and J by 1 base, with 11 bases between the two germline ends. CDR3 in amino acids: CASSLGAGPSNQPQHF. CDR3 coding DNA: TGTGCCAGCAGCTTAGGAGCGGGACCGAGCAATCAGCCCCAGCATTTT.

V is TRBV5-1 and J is TRBJ2-1; the D is unclear. There are 11 residues in the CDR3. The germline V and J ends were trimmed by 3 bases and 9 bases, with 7 bases remaining between them. Germline CDR1 SGHRS, CDR2 YFSETQ. CDR3 amino acids: CASSWDSEQFF. CDR3 in DNA: TGCGCCAGCAGCTGGGATAGTGAGCAGTTCTTC.

V is TRBV5-1 and J is TRBJ2-3; D possibly corresponds to TRBD2 (6 bases). V lost 3 bases, J lost 3 bases, and 14 bases lay in between. Germline loops: CDR1 SGHRS, CDR2 YFSETQ. The CDR3 is 15 amino acids. This chain's CDR3 is CASSSDGGTTDTQYF. DNA for the CDR3: TGCGCCAGCAGCTCCGATGGCGGGACGACAGATACGCAGTATTTT.

The rearrangement links TRBV19 to TRBJ2-3; D uncertain. The germline V and J ends were trimmed by 4 bases and 4 bases, with 12 bases remaining between them. The CDR3 length is 14 residues. From germline, CDR1 is LNHDA and CDR2 SQIVND (reference sequence). CDR3 nucleotides: TGTGCCAGTAGTACCCTTTTACCCGCAGATACGCAGTATTTT. Encoded protein: CASSTLLPADTQYF.